The rows below give T cell receptor beta chains drawn from one sample of a study of control samples from healthy donors and cancer patients. The table came from immunoSEQ multiplex PCR; TCRdb's copy has only in-frame clones and leaves some out. Seen in this sample are 150,000 to 200,000 clones; the ten most common clones hold roughly 2%. The sequencing input was blood. The receptors were sampled from a woman in her thirties in good health. The CDR3 runs from the conserved cysteine through the conserved F or W. D genes are given only for firm matches.

d_call j_call v_call cdr3_nt cdr3_aa
- TRBJ1-2 TRBV24-1 TGTGCCACCAGTGATTTGAACAGGGCTGGCTACACCTTC CATSDLNRAGYTF
- TRBJ1-1 TRBV10-3 TGTGCCATCAGAGGTGGGAATGAAGCTTTCTTT CAIRGGNEAFF
TRBD1 TRBJ1-2 TRBV27 TGTGCCAGCAGTTCCCCCACTACAGGGGAGCATGGCTACACCTTC CASSSPTTGEHGYTF
- TRBJ2-1 TRBV6-5 TGTGCCAGCATGTCGGCCGGGACAGCGGGGGATGAGCAGTTCTTC CASMSAGTAGDEQFF
- TRBJ1-2 TRBV7-9 TGTGCCAGCAGCTTTATTCCTGGAAACTATGGCTACACCTTC CASSFIPGNYGYTF
- TRBJ2-5 TRBV28 TGTGCCAGCAGTTTCAGTCTCCAGATCCAAGAGACCCAGTACTTC CASSFSLQIQETQYF
- TRBJ1-1 TRBV6-6 TGTGCCAGCAGTTACCCCCTCGCAGGGGACACTGAAGCTTTCTTT CASSYPLAGDTEAFF
TRBD1 TRBJ2-5 TRBV5-6 TGTGCCAGCAGTTTAAGAGGACAGGGGAGCCACCAAGAGACCCAGTACTTC CASSLRGQGSHQETQYF
- TRBJ1-5 TRBV7-3 TGTGCCAGCACCTACTTGGGGGGGTATAGCAATCAGCCCCAGCATTTT CASTYLGGYSNQPQHF
- TRBJ1-1 TRBV4-1 TGCGCCAGCGGCACGAACACTGAAGCTTTCTTT CASGTNTEAFF
- TRBJ1-1 TRBV12-3/TRBV12-4 TGTGCCAGCAGTTTATCGGGGCGCACTGAAGCTTTCTTT CASSLSGRTEAFF
TRBD1 TRBJ2-2 TRBV18 TGTGCCAGCTCACCAGACAGGGGCGCCGGGGAGCTGTTTTTT CASSPDRGAGELFF
- TRBJ2-5 TRBV3-1/TRBV3-2 TGTGCCAGCAGCCAGGTCCAAGAGACCCAGTACTTC CASSQVQETQYF
- TRBJ1-2 TRBV27 TGTGCCAGCAGTTTCAGTGGGGACTATGGCTACACCTTC CASSFSGDYGYTF
- TRBJ2-5 TRBV9 TGTGCCAGCAGCGTGGGGCTGGGGCCCACCCAAGAGACCCAGTACTTC CASSVGLGPTQETQYF
- TRBJ1-4 TRBV19 TGTGCCAGTAGTAACCCAGGTGGGGACAAACTGTTTTTT CASSNPGGDKLFF
- TRBJ1-4 TRBV7-2 TGTGCCAGCAGCAAGACAGCAATTGAGGAAAAACTGTTTTTT CASSKTAIEEKLFF
- TRBJ2-1 TRBV28 TGTGCCAGCACCGACCCGAGCTCCTACAATGAGCAGTTCTTC CASTDPSSYNEQFF
TRBD1 TRBJ2-3 TRBV7-8 TGTGCCAGCAGGGGGGTAGGGGGCCCGGATACGCAGTATTTT CASRGVGGPDTQYF
- TRBJ1-6 TRBV7-4 TGTGCCAGCAGCTCGTTCCGCCGAGGGGGACTAAGCTCCTATAATTCACCCCTCCACTTT CASSSFRRGGLSSYNSPLHF
- TRBJ1-4 TRBV3-1/TRBV3-2 TGTGCCAGCAGCCAAAGAGGTGGGGCTAATGAAAAACTGTTTTTT CASSQRGGANEKLFF
TRBD1 TRBJ1-4 TRBV3-1/TRBV3-2 TGTGCCAGCAGCCAAGGGGCGGGACAGGCCAAGGAAAAACTGTTTTTT CASSQGAGQAKEKLFF
- TRBJ1-5 TRBV27 TGTGCCAGCAGTCTCGGGGGCAACGACTATCAGCCCCAGCATTTT CASSLGGNDYQPQHF
- TRBJ2-7 TRBV30 TGTGCCTGGAGTCACTCGGGGGGCCCTTCCTACGAGCAGTACTTC CAWSHSGGPSYEQYF
- TRBJ1-6 TRBV3-1/TRBV3-2 TGTGCCAGCAGCCATAACCGACAGGTGCTGAATTCACCCCTCCACTTT CASSHNRQVLNSPLHF
- TRBJ1-4 TRBV7-9 TGTGCCAGCAGCTTAGCGCCTGGGGGTGAAAAACTGTTTTTT CASSLAPGGEKLFF
- TRBJ1-4 TRBV28 TGTGCCAGCAGTTTAAGGGGGGATGAAAAACTGTTTTTT CASSLRGDEKLFF
- TRBJ1-2 TRBV28 TGTGCCAGCAGCCCACTCTATGGCTACACCTTC CASSPLYGYTF
- TRBJ2-7 TRBV7-9 TGTGCCAGCAGCTTAGCCCGTGGACAGCCCTACGAGCAGTACTTC CASSLARGQPYEQYF
- TRBJ1-1 TRBV4-1 TGCGCCAGCAGCCAAGTCTCGACAGCTAATGAAGCTTTCTTT CASSQVSTANEAFF
TRBD1 TRBJ1-6 TRBV28 TGTGCCAGCACTTCCGGGACAGTTAATTCACCCCTCCACTTT CASTSGTVNSPLHF
- TRBJ1-6 TRBV7-9 TGTGCCAGCAGCGGTAGCCGCTCAAATTCACCCCTCCACTTT CASSGSRSNSPLHF
TRBD2 TRBJ2-1 TRBV7-2 TGTGCCAGCGTATCTAGCGGGGGGGCCTACAATGAGCAGTTCTTC CASVSSGGAYNEQFF
- TRBJ1-3 TRBV3-1/TRBV3-2 TGTGCCAGCAGCCAAGGAGGGGGTACAGTGGTTGGAAACACCATATATTTT CASSQGGGTVVGNTIYF
- TRBJ1-2 TRBV10-3 TGTGCCATCAGTGGGGAAGCATACCCCTATGGCTACACCTTC CAISGEAYPYGYTF
- TRBJ1-1 TRBV6-4 TGTGCCAGCAGTGAAGCGACGGGACCCATCAGCGAAGCTTTCTTT CASSEATGPISEAFF
TRBD1 TRBJ2-7 TRBV6-6 TGTGCCAGCAGTCAAAAGGGACAGGCTTCCACCCACGAGCAGTACTTC CASSQKGQASTHEQYF
TRBD1 TRBJ2-2 TRBV4-1 TGCGCCAGCAGCCATTGGCAGGGGGCGAAGTACACCGGGGAGCTGTTTTTT CASSHWQGAKYTGELFF
- TRBJ1-5 TRBV5-1 TGCGCCAGCAGCTTGGAACCCCAGGGGTCCTCGGGGGGCAATCAGCCCCAGCATTTT CASSLEPQGSSGGNQPQHF